A selection of T cell receptor beta chains follows, all from one sample in a study of blood T cell repertoires in COVID-19. Measured with immunoSEQ multiplex PCR; TCRdb has only the in-frame clones, and not every one. The repertoire holds 200,000 to 250,000 clones, about 87% seen once, with around 2.7% in the top ten. The sequenced material came from PBMCs or T cells enriched from blood (not recorded which). The receptor source for this set is a woman aged 25-40 years who had recovered from COVID-19. CDR3s include the opening cysteine and the closing phenylalanine or tryptophan. D genes are given only for firm matches. Clone size, where shown, is once, few, many, or a class for clones that have expanded.

D	V	length	size	J	CDR3	DNA
TRBD1	TRBV6-1	18	.	TRBJ2-2	CASSGIGAGTANTGELFF	TGTGCCAGCAGTGGGATAGGGGCCGGGACAGCGAACACCGGGGAGCTGTTTTTT
TRBD1	TRBV5-1	16	.	TRBJ1-6	CASSLGDRVVNSPLHF	TGCGCCAGCAGCTTGGGGGACAGGGTAGTTAATTCACCCCTCCACTTT
TRBD1	TRBV6-5	16	.	TRBJ1-5	CASSYSPTGDDQPQHF	TGTGCCAGCAGTTACTCCCCGACAGGGGATGATCAGCCCCAGCATTTT
.	TRBV19	17	.	TRBJ2-3	CASSTRQAGFSTDTQYF	TGTGCCAGTAGTACCCGTCAGGCGGGGTTCAGCACAGATACGCAGTATTTT
.	TRBV13	14	.	TRBJ1-2	CASSIRRDSGGYTF	TGTGCCAGCAGCATACGCCGGGACTCTGGTGGCTACACCTTC
.	TRBV4-3	19	.	TRBJ1-4	CASSQGAGGPAATNEKLFF	TGCGCCAGCAGCCAAGGCGCGGGAGGGCCCGCTGCAACTAATGAAAAACTGTTTTTT
.	TRBV18	17	.	TRBJ2-7	CASSPIQAGTSKGEQYF	TGTGCCAGCTCACCAATACAGGCGGGGACCTCCAAAGGCGAGCAGTACTTC
TRBD2	TRBV7-3	16	once	TRBJ2-1	CASSPLPSGDYNEQFF	TGTGCCAGCAGCCCCCTCCCTAGCGGGGACTACAATGAGCAGTTCTTC
TRBD2	TRBV10-3	17	.	TRBJ2-1	CAISEGLAGGWYNEQFF	TGTGCCATCAGTGAGGGACTAGCGGGGGGTTGGTACAATGAGCAGTTCTTC
TRBD2	TRBV5-6	19	.	TRBJ2-7	CASSLAGLAGGPISYEQYF	TGTGCCAGCAGCTTGGCCGGGCTAGCGGGGGGCCCGATTTCCTACGAGCAGTACTTC
.	TRBV7-2	15	.	TRBJ1-5	CASSPLGYSNQPQHF	TGTGCCAGCAGCCCCCTGGGCTATAGCAATCAGCCCCAGCATTTT
.	TRBV5-6	15	.	TRBJ2-2	CASSSTSRYTGELFF	TGTGCCAGCAGCTCTACTAGCAGATACACCGGGGAGCTGTTTTTT
TRBD1	TRBV7-9	16	.	TRBJ1-2	CASSLTLGGTAGGYTF	TGTGCCAGCAGCTTAACGCTCGGCGGGACAGCGGGTGGCTACACCTTC
.	TRBV6-2/TRBV6-3	13	.	TRBJ2-1	CASSRTQEDEQFF	TGTGCCAGCAGCCGGACGCAGGAGGATGAGCAGTTCTTC
.	TRBV4-3	17	.	TRBJ1-4	CASSQEQNIATNEKLFF	TGCGCCAGCAGCCAAGAACAGAATATTGCAACTAATGAAAAACTGTTTTTT
.	TRBV9	15	.	TRBJ2-7	CASSVEDERGGEQYF	TGTGCCAGCAGCGTAGAAGACGAGCGAGGGGGCGAGCAGTACTTC
.	TRBV10-3	15	few	TRBJ1-4	CAISDWADNNEKLFF	TGTGCCATCAGTGATTGGGCAGATAATAATGAAAAACTGTTTTTT
TRBD1	TRBV7-9	14	.	TRBJ2-5	CASSSRDRGETQYF	TGTGCCAGCAGCTCCCGGGACAGGGGAGAGACCCAGTACTTC
.	TRBV10-3	14	.	TRBJ1-4	CAISGQEKNEKLFF	TGTGCCATCAGTGGACAGGAAAAGAATGAAAAACTGTTTTTT
TRBD1	TRBV10-3	16	.	TRBJ1-2	CAISETGDSQSGGYTF	TGTGCCATCAGTGAGACGGGGGACAGTCAGAGCGGTGGCTACACCTTC
.	TRBV7-8	11	.	TRBJ1-1	CASSVGGEAFF	TGTGCCAGCAGCGTCGGGGGTGAAGCTTTCTTT
TRBD1	TRBV19	17	.	TRBJ1-2	CASSMGTGDRTNYGYTF	TGTGCCAGTAGTATGGGTACTGGGGACAGGACGAACTATGGCTACACCTTC
.	TRBV30	15	.	TRBJ2-1	CAWTPGLMSYNEQFF	TGTGCCTGGACCCCAGGGCTAATGTCCTACAATGAGCAGTTCTTC
TRBD2	TRBV6-5	16	once	TRBJ2-7	CASSYSGVSGAGEQYF	TGTGCCAGCAGTTACTCAGGGGTTAGCGGGGCGGGCGAGCAGTACTTC
.	TRBV13	15	.	TRBJ1-1	CASSPRGAMNTEAFF	TGTGCCAGCAGCCCCCGCGGGGCTATGAACACTGAAGCTTTCTTT
TRBD2	TRBV4-2	15	once	TRBJ2-7	CASSQGLAGVYEQYF	TGTGCCAGCAGCCAAGGGCTAGCGGGGGTCTACGAGCAGTACTTC
.	TRBV3-1/TRBV3-2	16	.	TRBJ1-2	CASSRQSGGAYYGYTF	TGTGCCAGCAGCCGCCAATCTGGTGGGGCCTACTATGGCTACACCTTC
.	TRBV19	13	.	TRBJ1-2	CATTYRVEEGYTF	TGTGCCACGACGTACAGGGTTGAAGAGGGCTACACCTTC